These 17 T cell receptor beta chains were sequenced from one sample in a study of shared clonotypes between healthy human individuals (TCRdb year 2020). The library was made by the immunoSEQ multiplex PCR assay. The table comes from immuneACCESS by way of TCRdb, which keeps in-frame sequences with V and J called. Part of the clones is missing from these tables; in studies checked, under half for an unresolved V gene and the rest for unknown reasons. A total of about 2,100,000 clones appear in this sample, approximately 94% of them only once. The ten largest clones capture around 1.7% of the sample. CD8 naive samples consisted of CD45RO-negative cells that were positively selected for CCR7, yielding a CD45RA+CCR7+ population without TemRA cells. Material for sequencing was naive CD8+ T cells from PBMCs. The cell subset or site tag for this specimen amounts to: CD45RA+CCR7+. These receptors were collected from a man younger than 35 in good health. Some clones in this sample may be carry-over from other donors' samples.

The rearrangement links TRBV23-1 to TRBJ2-1; 7 positions match TRBD2. TRBV23-1 is treated as an ORF (open reading frame) with a function not yet certain. V lost 3 bases to trimming and J lost 5 bases; unmatched junction nucleotides: 10. The CDR3 consists of 16 residues. The CDR3 DNA sequence: TGCGCCAGCAGTCACTCGAGCGGGAAATTCAACAATGAGCAGTTCTTC. It translates to CASSHSSGKFNNEQFF.

The gene calls are TRBV15 and TRBJ2-4, with D possibly called TRBD1 or TRBD2 (5 bases each). Trimming took 1 base from V and 1 from J, leaving 14 bases between them. This CDR3 is 17 amino acids long. Germline loops: CDR1 LNHNV, CDR2 YYDKDF (reference sequence). CDR3: CATSRAGAVRAKNIQYF. The CDR3 DNA sequence: TGTGCCACCAGCAGAGCCGGGGCAGTTAGGGCCAAAAACATTCAGTACTTC.

The CDR3 protein is CASSMPRETAYEQYF. The DNA of the CDR3 is TGTGCCAGTAGTATGCCGCGGGAGACGGCCTACGAGCAGTACTTC. This chain links TRBV19 with TRBJ2-7; 7 nucleotides align to TRBD2. The germline CDR1 and CDR2 sequences are LNHDA and SQIVND (reference sequence). Trimming took 3 bases from V and 2 from J; bases not matched to a gene: 7. The CDR3 has 15 amino acids.

The J gene is TRBJ2-1, the V gene TRBV7-9; 13 positions match TRBD2. CDR1 SEHNR and CDR2 FQNEAQ come from the germline V gene (reference sequence). This CDR3 comprises 16 residues. V dropped 4 bases and J dropped 4; count of bases not matched to a gene: 4. The CDR3: CASSSLTSGRYNEQFF. The CDR3 DNA follows: TGTGCCAGCAGCTCCTTGACTAGCGGGAGGTACAATGAGCAGTTCTTC.

The J gene is TRBJ2-7, the V gene TRBV15, with 9 positions matching TRBD2. The CDR3 extends over 14 amino acids. Losses at the gene ends were 5 bases for V and 7 bases for J; bases not matched to a gene: 9. CDR1 is LNHNV, CDR2 YYDKDF, per germline (reference sequence). This CDR3 is CATSGGGLAGEQYF. CDR3 DNA sequence: TGTGCCACCAGCGGAGGAGGGCTAGCGGGAGAGCAGTACTTC.

The CDR3 sequence: CASSVGSGRSAYNEQFF. CDR3 nucleotide sequence: TGTGCCAGCAGCGTGGGTAGCGGGAGGTCAGCCTACAATGAGCAGTTCTTC. The J gene is TRBJ2-1, the V gene TRBV9, with 10 bases fitting TRBD2. Germline values: CDR1 SGDLS, CDR2 YYNGEE. CDR3 size: 17 residues. The J segment lost 2 bases and the V segment lost 2 bases, leaving 7 bases of the junction unmatched.

Only a few counts were recorded for this clone. V is TRBV9 and J is TRBJ1-2; 8 positions match TRBD1. From germline, CDR1 is SGDLS and CDR2 YYNGEE. V was pared by 3 bases and J by 7 bases, with 5 bases of the junction left unmatched. The CDR3 runs 13 residues. The CDR3 spells CASSASTGVGYTF. CDR3 nucleotide sequence: TGTGCCAGCAGCGCCTCGACAGGGGTTGGCTACACCTTC.

This chain links TRBV6-6 with TRBJ2-1, with TRBD1 identical over 7 bases. The CDR3 extends over 13 amino acids. The J segment lost 5 bases and the V segment lost 6 bases, leaving 4 bases of the junction unmatched. Germline V gene sequence: CDR1 MNHNY, CDR2 SVGAGI (reference sequence). The CDR3 here is CASREDRNNEQFF. DNA of the CDR3: TGTGCCAGCAGGGAGGACAGGAACAATGAGCAGTTCTTC.

This chain joins TRBV4-1 and TRBJ2-5, with D perhaps matching TRBD1 or TRBD2 (5 bases each). The CDR3 runs 17 residues. V dropped 0 bases and J dropped 5 bases, with 19 bases sitting between them. Germline V CDR1 and CDR2: MGHRA, YSYEKL. The DNA of the CDR3 is TGCGCCAGCAGCCAAGATCCCCGGGACCCCCCTGGGGAGACCCAGTACTTC. Translated, it gives CASSQDPRDPPGETQYF.

The chain is built from TRBV27 and TRBJ2-2; D remains ambiguous. Germline CDR1 reads MNHEY; CDR2 reads SMNVEV (reference sequence). The V and J ends lost 1 base and 5 bases respectively, with 17 bases between them. The CDR3 is 17 amino acids. This CDR3 reads CASSLLDAGGTTGELFF. CDR3 nucleotides: TGTGCCAGCAGTTTATTAGATGCTGGTGGTACGACCGGGGAGCTGTTTTTT.

The chain has TRBV11-2 and TRBJ2-5; 7 nucleotides line up with TRBD2. Germline V gene lookup returns CDR1 SGHAT and CDR2 FQNNGV. The CDR3 sequence is 14 residues long. Unmatched junction bases numbered 3, after V lost 5 bases and J lost 0 bases. CDR3 sequence: CASSPRGYQETQYF. The CDR3 DNA sequence: TGTGCCAGCAGCCCGCGGGGGTACCAAGAGACCCAGTACTTC.

This chain connects TRBV19 to TRBJ1-5; 7 bases map to TRBD1. The CDR3 is 14 residues long. Germline V gene sequence: CDR1 LNHDA, CDR2 SQIVND (reference sequence). The V gene end was trimmed by 5 bases and the J gene end by 7 bases; junction bases not matched to a gene: 8. CDR3 sequence: CASSVRGREQPQHF. For the CDR3, the DNA is TGTGCCAGTAGTGTCAGGGGGAGAGAACAGCCCCAGCATTTT.

The chain joins TRBV9 to TRBJ1-2; 8 nucleotides agree with TRBD1. V lost 4 bases to trimming and J lost 2 bases; unmatched junction nucleotides: 13. The CDR3 is 17 amino acids. The germline V gene encodes CDR1 SGDLS and CDR2 YYNGEE. Here the CDR3 reads CASSPIVGGQVNYGYTF. The CDR3 DNA follows: TGTGCCAGCAGCCCCATTGTTGGGGGACAGGTCAACTATGGCTACACCTTC.

The V gene is TRBV5-1, the J gene TRBJ2-2, with 7 bases aligning to TRBD2. CDR1 is SGHRS and CDR2 is YFSETQ in the germline V gene. V shed 0 bases, J shed 1 base, and the junction held 3 bases outside the gene matches. The CDR3 sequence is 16 residues long. The CDR3 nucleotides are TGCGCCAGCAGCTTGGAGGCTAGCGGGAACACCGGGGAGCTGTTTTTT. Amino acids: CASSLEASGNTGELFF. The full variable domain, completed using reference TRBV5-1 and TRBJ2-2, is KAGVTQTPRYLIKTRGQQVTLSCSPISGHRSVSWYQQTPGQGLQFLFEYFSETQRNKGNFPGRFSGRQFSNSRSEMNVSTLELGDSALYLCASSLEASGNTGELFFGEGSRLTVL.

The rearrangement joins TRBV27 to TRBJ1-5; no clear D gene. Germline V CDR1 and CDR2: MNHEY, SMNVEV (reference sequence). The CDR3 has 16 residues. V lost 3 bases and J lost 1, with 13 bases in between. The CDR3 coding sequence is TGTGCCAGCAGTTTTTCTAGGGTAGGGAGCAATCAGCCCCAGCATTTT. As protein: CASSFSRVGSNQPQHF.

This sequence joins TRBV30 and TRBJ1-2, with D hard to call. Per germline, CDR1 GTSNPN and CDR2 SVGIG (reference sequence). This CDR3 region has 12 residues. V gave up 0 bases and J gave up 6 bases, with 8 bases separating them. CDR3 bases: TGTGCCTGGAGTGTCGGTTACAATGGCTACACCTTC. Translating gives CAWSVGYNGYTF.

This clone was recorded once. The V gene is TRBV4-3, the J gene TRBJ1-2, with a possible D match to TRBD1 (5 bases). CDR1 and CDR2 from the germline V gene are LGHNA and YSLEER. This CDR3 is built from 16 residues. Trimming removed 1 base at V and 2 bases at J, with 14 bases between. CDR3 amino acids: CASSQVRGLPNYGYTF. CDR3 nucleotides: TGCGCCAGCAGCCAAGTGAGGGGACTGCCGAACTATGGCTACACCTTC.